Following are 19 T cell receptor beta chains from one sample sequenced in a study of shared clonotypes between healthy human individuals. Sequencing used immunoSEQ multiplex PCR; TCRdb keeps in-frame clones, though not all of them. In the table there are about 2 million clones, about 94% of which are singletons. Naivety among CD8 cells was defined by CD45RO negativity and positive CCR7 selection, thereby excluding terminally differentiated effector memory CD45RA+ cells. The material sequenced was naive CD8+ T cells sorted from blood. These receptors originate from a man younger than 35 in good health.

This clone appeared once. The V gene is TRBV6-5, the J gene TRBJ1-4; D gene uncertain. The CDR3 length is 14 residues. Germline CDR1 MNHEY, CDR2 SVGAGI. Trimming took off 6 bases at V and 6 bases at J, with 14 bases between the two ends. For the CDR3, the DNA is TGTGCCAGCAGCCCGGAGGCAGCTTATGAAAAACTGTTTTTT. It translates to CASSPEAAYEKLFF.

The gene calls are TRBV19 and TRBJ1-2, with 7 nucleotides matching TRBD1. The CDR3 is made up of 15 amino acids. With 4 bases clipped from V and 2 bases from J, the junction kept 7 bases outside the gene matches. The germline V gene encodes CDR1 LNHDA and CDR2 SQIVND (reference sequence). The CDR3 DNA reads as TGTGCCAGTAGTACCCTGACAGGGTTGAACTATGGCTACACCTTC. Protein sequence: CASSTLTGLNYGYTF.

The V call is TRBV27, the J call TRBJ2-3; no clear D gene. CDR1 and CDR2 from the germline V gene are MNHEY and SMNVEV (reference sequence). This CDR3 has 13 residues. The V end lost 8 bases, the J end lost 2 bases, and 11 bases lay between the germline ends. CDR3 amino acids: CASGVRITDTQYF. CDR3 DNA: TGTGCCAGCGGGGTACGGATCACAGATACGCAGTATTTT.

The chain carries TRBV15 and TRBJ1-4, with a weak D call TRBD1 (6 bases). The CDR3 is 14 amino acids. Trimming stripped 4 bases from V and 5 bases from J, with 11 bases between. Germline V gives CDR1 LNHNV, CDR2 YYDKDF (reference sequence). The CDR3 DNA is TGTGCCACCAGCATAGGGGGGGAGAATGAAAAACTGTTTTTT. It translates to CATSIGGENEKLFF. Using reference TRBV15 and TRBJ1-4 for the parts outside the CDR3, the full variable domain is DAMVIQNPRYQVTQFGKPVTLSCSQTLNHNVMYWYQQKSSQAPKLLFHYYDKDFNNEADTPDNFQSRRPNTSFCFLDIRSPGLGDTAMYLCATSIGGENEKLFFGSGTQLSVL.

The chain links TRBV4-3 to TRBJ2-7; 10 positions agree with TRBD2. Trimming cost V 0 bases and J 6 bases; bases outside gene matches: 11. Per germline, CDR1 LGHNA and CDR2 YSLEER. This CDR3 has 17 amino acids. The CDR3, as DNA: TGCGCCAGCAGCCAAGATAGTAGTCTAGCGGGAGATTCCGAGCAGTACTTC. It yields the protein CASSQDSSLAGDSEQYF.

The chain links TRBV6-5 to TRBJ2-2; no firm D call. Germline values: CDR1 MNHEY, CDR2 SVGAGI. The length of the CDR3 is 13 residues. The V end lost 6 bases, the J end lost 4 bases, and 9 bases lay between the germline ends. The CDR3: CASRPNPTGELFF. The CDR3 coding sequence is TGTGCCAGCAGGCCAAACCCCACCGGGGAGCTGTTTTTT.

The V and J genes are TRBV6-6 and TRBJ2-1, with a possible D match to TRBD1 (6 bases). The germline V and J ends were trimmed by 5 bases and 4 bases, with 15 bases remaining between them. This CDR3 has 15 residues. Germline V CDR1 and CDR2: MNHNY, SVGAGI (reference sequence). CDR3 nucleotide sequence: TGTGCCAGCAGTCTCCAAGGGACACCTTACAATGAGCAGTTCTTC. Its protein product is CASSLQGTPYNEQFF.

The J gene is TRBJ1-1, the V gene TRBV21-1. TRBV21-1 is a pseudogene. The CDR3 contains 9 residues. CDR3 bases: TGTACCGGGGGAACTGAAGCTTTCTTT. Translation gives CTGGTEAFF.

V is TRBV5-6 and J is TRBJ2-2, with TRBD1 as a possible D gene (5 bases). CDR1 and CDR2 from the germline V gene are SGHDT and YYEEEE. The CDR3 is 16 residues long. With 4 bases removed from V and 7 bases from J, the gap between germline ends came to 20 bases. CDR3 DNA sequence: TGTGCCAGCAGCCCCCCCCTCACCGGACACATCGGGGAGCTGTTTTTT. Translation: CASSPPLTGHIGELFF.

V usage is TRBV10-2 and J usage is TRBJ2-7; 7 positions agree with TRBD1. With V trimmed by 6 bases and J by 2 bases, 4 bases remained unmatched. Per the germline V gene, CDR1 is WSHSY and CDR2 is SAAADI. This CDR3 comprises 13 residues. The CDR3 loop is CASSSGQPYEQYF. Written as DNA, the CDR3 is TGCGCCAGCAGCTCGGGACAGCCCTACGAGCAGTACTTC.

This clone was found once. This rearrangement joins TRBV6-1 to TRBJ1-1, with 8 bases matching TRBD1. Germline CDR1 reads MNHNS; CDR2 reads SASEGT. The CDR3 sequence is 15 residues long. Trimming took 8 bases from V and 3 from J; bases not matched to a gene: 11. The CDR3 loop reads CASWTGQGYYTEAFF. CDR3 sequence (DNA): TGTGCCAGCTGGACAGGGCAGGGGTATTACACTGAAGCTTTCTTT.

The CDR3 bases are TGCGCCAGCAGCCAAGAATACGGGGCCAACGTCCTGACTTTC. It codes for CASSQEYGANVLTF. The genes are TRBV4-1 and TRBJ2-6; D not certain. The V end was cut by 0 bases, the J end by 4 bases, with 4 bases between. CDR1 and CDR2 (germline): MGHRA, YSYEKL. The CDR3 is 14 residues long.

Only one count was recorded for this clone. The genes are TRBV4-3 and TRBJ2-7, with TRBD2 matching over 8 bases. CDR3 size: 16 residues. Germline trimming cut 3 bases from V and 2 bases from J; bases unmatched to any gene: 9. CDR1 is LGHNA, CDR2 YSLEER, per germline. This chain's CDR3 is CASSQGGAAGAYEQYF. Written as DNA, the CDR3 is TGCGCCAGCAGCCAGGGGGGGGCAGCGGGAGCCTACGAGCAGTACTTC.

Notes on this clone: Within the sample, other DNA sequences also encode this same CDR3. J is TRBJ2-3 and V is TRBV19; TRBD2 matches at 11 bases. With 2 bases clipped from V and 2 bases from J, the junction kept 3 bases outside the gene matches. The CDR3 has 16 amino acids. The germline gives CDR1 LNHDA, CDR2 SQIVND (reference sequence). CDR3 sequence: CASSILAGGITDTQYF. The CDR3 DNA reads as TGTGCCAGTAGTATACTAGCGGGAGGTATCACAGATACGCAGTATTTT.

This chain links TRBV7-9 with TRBJ2-7, with a tentative D call TRBD1 (6 bases). Germline V lookup: CDR1 SEHNR, CDR2 FQNEAQ (reference sequence). V dropped 5 bases and J dropped 7 bases, with 21 bases sitting between them. This CDR3 spans 15 amino acids. CDR3 protein: CASSLMDSLRGEQYF. CDR3 bases: TGTGCCAGCAGCCTGATGGACAGTTTACGTGGGGAGCAGTACTTC. The variable domain in full, with the rest retrieved from reference TRBV7-9 and TRBJ2-7, is DTGVSQNPRHKITKRGQNVTFRCDPISEHNRLYWYRQTLGQGPEFLTYFQNEAQLEKSRLLSDRFSAERPKGSFSTLEIQRTEQGDSAMYLCASSLMDSLRGEQYFGPGTRLTVT.

This rearrangement joins TRBV6-5 to TRBJ1-2; D ambiguous. CDR1 and CDR2 (germline): MNHEY, SVGAGI. The CDR3 is 13 amino acids. Trimming took off 8 bases at V and 2 bases at J, with 12 bases between the two ends. CDR3 region: CASSSSTNYGYTF. The CDR3 nucleotides are TGTGCCAGCTCTTCTAGTACAAACTATGGCTACACCTTC.

The V call is TRBV10-3, the J call TRBJ2-5, with 7 bases lining up with TRBD1. The CDR3 runs 16 residues. Germline V gives CDR1 ENHRY, CDR2 SYGVKD. V trimming: 0 bases; J trimming: 1 base; junction bases outside the gene matches: 5. The CDR3, as DNA: TGTGCCATCAGTGAGTCACCAGGGACAGTCCAAGAGACCCAGTACTTC. As protein: CAISESPGTVQETQYF.

The rearrangement uses TRBV5-6 and TRBJ2-4; 8 positions agree with TRBD1. Germline CDR1 is SGHDT and CDR2 is YYEEEE. The V and J ends lost 1 base and 8 bases, in that order; junction bases with no gene match: 5. This CDR3 is built from 14 residues. CDR3 coding DNA: TGTGCCAGCAGCTTGTCGCAGGGGGCGGACATTCAGTACTTC. It encodes CASSLSQGADIQYF.

The rearrangement links TRBV27 to TRBJ2-3; 13 bases line up with TRBD2. The CDR3 is made up of 17 amino acids. Losses at the gene ends were 4 bases for V and 2 bases for J; bases not matched to a gene: 6. Germline V gene lookup returns CDR1 MNHEY and CDR2 SMNVEV (reference sequence). CDR3 nucleotides: TGTGCCAGCAGTTCCTACACTAGCGGGAGGGACACAGATACGCAGTATTTT. This gives the protein CASSSYTSGRDTDTQYF.